The sequence of this TCR beta chain was determined in a study of blood T cell repertoires in COVID-19. Study at large: Sources were T cells, B-cell-depleted T cells, or PBMCs; the material itself was cDNA or gDNA.

Seattle's cohort entered during active infection and was followed longitudinally. The germline V gene has CDR1 LNHDA and CDR2 SQIVND (reference sequence). The length of the CDR3 is 13 residues. The V end lost 5 bases, the J end lost 1 base, and 9 bases lay between the germline ends. Source study methods: Scientists estimated how many nucleated cells there were by amplifying reference gene primers. Assay used: immunoSEQ multiplex PCR; TCRdb lists only in-frame clones, some missing. The V and J calls and clone size come from that table; D and trimming were worked out from the DNA. There are 200,000 to 300,000 clones in the sample; around 84% occur only once, and more than 4.5% lies in the top ten.

This receptor was obtained from a woman aged 55-70 years with COVID-19, enrolled during active disease. The sample was peripheral blood. The V call is TRBV19, the J call TRBJ2-7; D not resolved. The CDR3 DNA sequence: TGTGCCAGTAGTCCTCCTTCTTCCTACGAGCAGTACTTC. The encoded protein is CASSPPSSYEQYF.